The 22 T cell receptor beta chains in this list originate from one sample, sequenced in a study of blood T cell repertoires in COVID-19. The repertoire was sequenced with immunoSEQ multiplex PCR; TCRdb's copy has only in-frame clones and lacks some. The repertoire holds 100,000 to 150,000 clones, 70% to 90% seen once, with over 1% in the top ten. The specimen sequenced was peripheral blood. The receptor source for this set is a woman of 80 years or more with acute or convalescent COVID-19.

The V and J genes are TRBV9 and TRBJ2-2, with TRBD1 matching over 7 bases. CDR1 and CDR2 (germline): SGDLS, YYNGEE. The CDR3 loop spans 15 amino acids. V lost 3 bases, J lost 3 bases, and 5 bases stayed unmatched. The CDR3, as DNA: TGTGCCAGCAGCGAAGGGACAGCGGACACCGGGGAGCTGTTTTTT. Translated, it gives CASSEGTADTGELFF.

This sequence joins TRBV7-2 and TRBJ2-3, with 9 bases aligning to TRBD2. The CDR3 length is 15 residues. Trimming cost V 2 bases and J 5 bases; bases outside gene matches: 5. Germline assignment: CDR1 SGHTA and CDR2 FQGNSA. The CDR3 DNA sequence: TGTGCCAGCAGCTTATGGCGGGGGGGCGGAGATACGCAGTATTTT. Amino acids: CASSLWRGGGDTQYF.

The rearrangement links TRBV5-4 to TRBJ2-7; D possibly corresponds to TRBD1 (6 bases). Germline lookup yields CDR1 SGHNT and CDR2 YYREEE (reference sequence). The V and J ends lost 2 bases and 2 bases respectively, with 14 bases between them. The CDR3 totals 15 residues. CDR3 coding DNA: TGTGCCAGCAGCTTATCGCAGGGGACCGCCTACGAGCAGTACTTC. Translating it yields CASSLSQGTAYEQYF.

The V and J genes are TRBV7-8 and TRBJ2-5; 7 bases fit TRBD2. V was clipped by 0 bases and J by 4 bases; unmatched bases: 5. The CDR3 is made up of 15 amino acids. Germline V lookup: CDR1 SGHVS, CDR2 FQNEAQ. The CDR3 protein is CASSLAGGDRETQYF. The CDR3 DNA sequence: TGTGCCAGCAGCTTAGCGGGGGGGGACCGAGAGACCCAGTACTTC.

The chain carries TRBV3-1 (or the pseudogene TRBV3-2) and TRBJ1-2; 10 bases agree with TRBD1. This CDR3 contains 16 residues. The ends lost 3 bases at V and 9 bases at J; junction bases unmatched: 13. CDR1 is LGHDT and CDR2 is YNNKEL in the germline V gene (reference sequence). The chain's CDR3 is CASSHSDRGIYRSYTF. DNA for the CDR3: TGTGCCAGCAGCCACTCGGACAGGGGGATATATCGAAGCTACACCTTC.

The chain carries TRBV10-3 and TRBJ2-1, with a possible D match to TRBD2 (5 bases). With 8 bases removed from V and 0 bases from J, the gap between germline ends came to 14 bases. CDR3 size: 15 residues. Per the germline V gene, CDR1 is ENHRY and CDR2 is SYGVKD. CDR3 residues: CAIQPSPSSYNEQFF. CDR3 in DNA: TGTGCCATCCAACCTAGCCCTAGCTCCTACAATGAGCAGTTCTTC.

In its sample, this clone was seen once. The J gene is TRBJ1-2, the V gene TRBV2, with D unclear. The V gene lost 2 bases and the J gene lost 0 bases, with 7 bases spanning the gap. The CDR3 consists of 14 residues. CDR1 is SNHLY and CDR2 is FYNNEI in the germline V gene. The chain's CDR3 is CASSEQASNYGYTF. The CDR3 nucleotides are TGTGCCAGCAGTGAACAGGCCTCTAACTATGGCTACACCTTC.

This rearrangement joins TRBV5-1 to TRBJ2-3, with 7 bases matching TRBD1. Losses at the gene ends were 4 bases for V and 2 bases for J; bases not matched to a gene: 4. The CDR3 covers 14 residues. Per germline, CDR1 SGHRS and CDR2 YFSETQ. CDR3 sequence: CASSPGQATDTQYF. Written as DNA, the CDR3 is TGCGCCAGCAGCCCCGGACAGGCCACAGATACGCAGTATTTT.

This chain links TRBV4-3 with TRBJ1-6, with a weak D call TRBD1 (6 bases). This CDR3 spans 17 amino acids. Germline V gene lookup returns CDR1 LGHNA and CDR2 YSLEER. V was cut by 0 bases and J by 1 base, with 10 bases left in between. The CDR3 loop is CASSQDRGASYNSPLHF. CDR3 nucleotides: TGCGCCAGCAGCCAAGATCGGGGGGCGTCCTATAATTCACCCCTCCACTTT.

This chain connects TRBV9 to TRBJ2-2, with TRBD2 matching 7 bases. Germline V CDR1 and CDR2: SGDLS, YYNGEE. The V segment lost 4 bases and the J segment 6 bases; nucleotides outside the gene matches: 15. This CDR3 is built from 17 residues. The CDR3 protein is CASSPIGGGRDPGELFF. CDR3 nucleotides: TGTGCCAGCAGCCCGATCGGTGGCGGGAGAGACCCCGGGGAGCTGTTTTTT.

CDR3 sequence (DNA): TGTGCCAGCAGTTACCGGGTCAATTCACCCCTCCACTTT. Amino acids: CASSYRVNSPLHF. The rearrangement uses TRBV6-2 or TRBV6-3 and TRBJ1-6; D is uncertain. Germline-derived CDR1 and CDR2 are MNHEY and SVGEGT. V lost 2 bases and J lost 7, with 6 bases in between. The CDR3 spans 13 residues.

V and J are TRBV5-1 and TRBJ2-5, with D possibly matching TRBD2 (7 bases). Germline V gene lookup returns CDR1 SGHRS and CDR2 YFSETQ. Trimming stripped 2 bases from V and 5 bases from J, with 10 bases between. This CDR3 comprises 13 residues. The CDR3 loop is CASSLQGGETQYF. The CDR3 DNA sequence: TGCGCCAGCAGCTTACAGGGAGGGGAGACCCAGTACTTC.

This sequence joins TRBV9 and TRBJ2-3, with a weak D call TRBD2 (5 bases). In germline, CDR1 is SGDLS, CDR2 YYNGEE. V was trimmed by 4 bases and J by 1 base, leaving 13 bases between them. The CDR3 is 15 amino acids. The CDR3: CASSPRTGGTDTQYF. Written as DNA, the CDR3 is TGTGCCAGCAGCCCACGAACCGGGGGCACAGATACGCAGTATTTT.

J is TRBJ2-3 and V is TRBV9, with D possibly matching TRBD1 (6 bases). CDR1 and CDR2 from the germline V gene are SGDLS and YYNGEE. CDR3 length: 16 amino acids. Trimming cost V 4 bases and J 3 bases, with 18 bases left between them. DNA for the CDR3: TGTGCCAGCAGCCCACAACAGGGTATTAGGACAGATACGCAGTATTTT. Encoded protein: CASSPQQGIRTDTQYF.

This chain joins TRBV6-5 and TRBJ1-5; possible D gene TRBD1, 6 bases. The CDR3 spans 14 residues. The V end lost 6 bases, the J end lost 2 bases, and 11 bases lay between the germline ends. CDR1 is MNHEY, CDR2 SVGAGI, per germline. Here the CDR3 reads CASRTRQGNQPQHF. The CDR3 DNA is TGTGCCAGCAGGACAAGACAGGGCAATCAGCCCCAGCATTTT.

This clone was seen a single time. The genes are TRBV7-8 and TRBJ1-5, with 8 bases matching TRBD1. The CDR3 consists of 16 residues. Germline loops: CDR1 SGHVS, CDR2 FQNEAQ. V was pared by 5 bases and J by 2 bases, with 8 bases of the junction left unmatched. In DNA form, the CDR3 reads TGTGCCAGCAGCCTAGACAGGGGAGGCGGCAATCAGCCCCAGCATTTT. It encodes CASSLDRGGGNQPQHF.

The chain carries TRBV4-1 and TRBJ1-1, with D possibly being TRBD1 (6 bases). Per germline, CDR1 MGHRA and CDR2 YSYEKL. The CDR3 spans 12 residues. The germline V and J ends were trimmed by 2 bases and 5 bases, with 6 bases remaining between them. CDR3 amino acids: CASSQTGTEAFF. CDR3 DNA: TGCGCCAGCAGCCAAACAGGGACTGAAGCTTTCTTT.

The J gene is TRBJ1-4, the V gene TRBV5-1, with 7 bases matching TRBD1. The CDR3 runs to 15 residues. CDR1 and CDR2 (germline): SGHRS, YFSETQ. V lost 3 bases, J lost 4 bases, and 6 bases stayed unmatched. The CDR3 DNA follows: TGCGCCAGCAGCTCGGCGGGACAGTTTAATGAAAAACTGTTTTTT. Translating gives CASSSAGQFNEKLFF.

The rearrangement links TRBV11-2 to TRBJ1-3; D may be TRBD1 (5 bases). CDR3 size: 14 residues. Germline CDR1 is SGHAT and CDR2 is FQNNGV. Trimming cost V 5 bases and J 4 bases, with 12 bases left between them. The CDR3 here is CASSTGGGGNTIYF. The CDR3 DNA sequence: TGTGCCAGCAGCACCGGCGGGGGGGGAAACACCATATATTTT.

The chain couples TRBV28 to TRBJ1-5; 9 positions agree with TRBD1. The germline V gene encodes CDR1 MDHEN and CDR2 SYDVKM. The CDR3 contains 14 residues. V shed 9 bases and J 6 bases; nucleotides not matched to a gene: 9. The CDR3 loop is CASTAGTGSQPQHF. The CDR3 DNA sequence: TGTGCCAGTACTGCCGGGACAGGGAGTCAGCCCCAGCATTTT.

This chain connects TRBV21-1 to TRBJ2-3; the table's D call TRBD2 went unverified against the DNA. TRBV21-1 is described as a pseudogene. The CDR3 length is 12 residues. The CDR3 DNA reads TGTGCCAGCCCGAAGGCGGGCCATACGCAGTATTTT. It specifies CASPKAGHTQYF.

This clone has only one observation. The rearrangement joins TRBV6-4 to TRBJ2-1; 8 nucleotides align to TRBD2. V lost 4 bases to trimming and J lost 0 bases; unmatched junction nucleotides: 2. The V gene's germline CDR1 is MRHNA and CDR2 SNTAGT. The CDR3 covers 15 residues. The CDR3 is CASSASGSSYNEQFF. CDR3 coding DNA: TGTGCCAGCAGTGCGAGCGGGAGCTCCTACAATGAGCAGTTCTTC.